This T cell receptor beta chain appears in the sequencing data of a study of T cells in tumors after PD-1 blockade. Sequencing used immunoSEQ multiplex PCR; TCRdb keeps in-frame clones, though not all of them. This table has about 63,000 clones, 74% appearing once. CDR1 is LNHDA and CDR2 is SQIVND in the germline V gene (reference sequence). V lost 5 bases and J lost 6, with 20 bases in between. The CDR3 has 15 residues. The chain has TRBV19 and TRBJ2-7, with D perhaps TRBD1 (5 bases). The sequence derives from a human donor with basal cell carcinoma. Material: PBMCs, obtained after anti-PD-1 treatment. CDR3 nucleotides: TGTGCCAGTAGTCCTTCCGCCAGGGTCCAGGGCGAGCAGTACTTC. The encoded protein is CASSPSARVQGEQYF.